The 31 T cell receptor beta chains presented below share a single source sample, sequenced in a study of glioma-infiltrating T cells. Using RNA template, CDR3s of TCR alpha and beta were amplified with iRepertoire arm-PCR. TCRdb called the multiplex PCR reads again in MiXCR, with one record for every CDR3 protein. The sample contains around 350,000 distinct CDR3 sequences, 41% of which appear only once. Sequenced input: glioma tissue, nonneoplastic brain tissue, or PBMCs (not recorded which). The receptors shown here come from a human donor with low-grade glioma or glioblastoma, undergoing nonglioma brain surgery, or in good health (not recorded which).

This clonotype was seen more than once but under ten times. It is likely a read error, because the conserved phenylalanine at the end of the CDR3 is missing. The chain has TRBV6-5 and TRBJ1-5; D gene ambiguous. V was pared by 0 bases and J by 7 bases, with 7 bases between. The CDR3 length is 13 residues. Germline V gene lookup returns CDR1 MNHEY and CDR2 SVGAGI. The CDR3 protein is CASSYSIGQPQHS. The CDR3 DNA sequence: TGTGCCAGCAGTTACTCGATCGGGCAGCCCCAGCATTCT.

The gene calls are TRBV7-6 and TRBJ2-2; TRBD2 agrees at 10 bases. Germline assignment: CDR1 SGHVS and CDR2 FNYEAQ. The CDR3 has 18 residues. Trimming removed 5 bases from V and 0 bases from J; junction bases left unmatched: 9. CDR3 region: CASSLRLGTSANTGELFF. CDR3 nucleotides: TGTGCCAGCAGCCTTCGACTCGGGACTAGCGCGAACACCGGGGAGCTGTTTTTT.

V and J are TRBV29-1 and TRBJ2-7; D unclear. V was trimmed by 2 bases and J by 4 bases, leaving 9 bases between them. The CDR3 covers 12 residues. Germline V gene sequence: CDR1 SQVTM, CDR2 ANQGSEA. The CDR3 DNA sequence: TGCAGCGTTGAAAAGGGCAGTTACGAGCAGTACTTC. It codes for CSVEKGSYEQYF.

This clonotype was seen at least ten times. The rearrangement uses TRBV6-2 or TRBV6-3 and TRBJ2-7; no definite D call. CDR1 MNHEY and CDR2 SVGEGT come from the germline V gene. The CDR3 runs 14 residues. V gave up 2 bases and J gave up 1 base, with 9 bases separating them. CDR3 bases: TGTGCCAGCAGTTACGGTGGCAGATCCTACGAGCAGTACTTC. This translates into CASSYGGRSYEQYF.

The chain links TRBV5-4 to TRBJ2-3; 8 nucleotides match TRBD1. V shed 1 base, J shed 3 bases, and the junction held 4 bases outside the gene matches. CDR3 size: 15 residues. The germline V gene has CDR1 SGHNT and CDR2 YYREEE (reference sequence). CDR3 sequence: CASSLSRGRTDTQYF. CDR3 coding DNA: TGTGCCAGCAGCTTGAGCAGGGGGCGGACAGATACGCAGTATTTT.

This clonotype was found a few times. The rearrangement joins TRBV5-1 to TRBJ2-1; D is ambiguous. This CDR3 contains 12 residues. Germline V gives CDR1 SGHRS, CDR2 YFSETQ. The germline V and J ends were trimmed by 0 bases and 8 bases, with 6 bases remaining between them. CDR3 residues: CASSLVFHEQFF. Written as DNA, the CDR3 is TGCGCCAGCAGCTTGGTTTTCCATGAGCAGTTCTTC.

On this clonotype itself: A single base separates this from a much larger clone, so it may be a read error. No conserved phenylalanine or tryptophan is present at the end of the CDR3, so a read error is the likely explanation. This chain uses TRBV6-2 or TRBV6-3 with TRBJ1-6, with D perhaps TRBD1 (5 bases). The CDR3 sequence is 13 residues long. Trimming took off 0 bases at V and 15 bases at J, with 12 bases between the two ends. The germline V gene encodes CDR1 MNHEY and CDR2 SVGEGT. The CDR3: CASSYSGRDVLHS. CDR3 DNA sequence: TGTGCCAGCAGTTACTCCGGGCGGGACGTCCTCCACTCT.

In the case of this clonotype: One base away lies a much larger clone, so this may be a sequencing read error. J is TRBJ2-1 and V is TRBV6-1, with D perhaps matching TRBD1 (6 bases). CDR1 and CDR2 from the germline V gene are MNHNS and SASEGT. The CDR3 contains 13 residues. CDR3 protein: CASMDSYHNEQSF. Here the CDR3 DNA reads TGTGCCAGCATGGACAGTTACCACAATGAGCAGTCCTTC.

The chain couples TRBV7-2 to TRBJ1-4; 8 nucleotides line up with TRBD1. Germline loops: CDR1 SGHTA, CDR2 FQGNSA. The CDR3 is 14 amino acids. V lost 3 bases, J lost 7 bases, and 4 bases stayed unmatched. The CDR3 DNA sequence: TGTGCCAGCAGCTTCCAGGGGGCAGGTGAAAAACTGTTTTTT. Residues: CASSFQGAGEKLFF.

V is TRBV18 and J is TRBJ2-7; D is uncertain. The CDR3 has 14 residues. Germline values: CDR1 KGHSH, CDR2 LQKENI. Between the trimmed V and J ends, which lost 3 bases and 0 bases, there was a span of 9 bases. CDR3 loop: CASSPDINSYEQYF. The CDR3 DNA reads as TGTGCCAGCTCACCCGACATAAACTCCTACGAGCAGTACTTC.

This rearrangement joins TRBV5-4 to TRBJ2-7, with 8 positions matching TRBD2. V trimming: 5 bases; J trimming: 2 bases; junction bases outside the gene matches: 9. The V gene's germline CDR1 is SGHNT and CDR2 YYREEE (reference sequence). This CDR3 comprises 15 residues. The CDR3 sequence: CASSSPGTRAYEQYF. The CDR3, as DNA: TGTGCCAGCAGTTCCCCCGGGACTAGGGCCTACGAGCAGTACTTC.

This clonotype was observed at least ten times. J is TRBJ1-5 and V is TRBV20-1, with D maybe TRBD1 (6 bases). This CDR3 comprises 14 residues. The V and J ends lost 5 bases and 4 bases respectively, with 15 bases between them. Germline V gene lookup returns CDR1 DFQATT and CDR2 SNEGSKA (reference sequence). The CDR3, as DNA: TGCAGTGCTCGAGGGGGGGGAAGTAATCAGCCCCAGCATTTT. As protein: CSARGGGSNQPQHF.

The CDR3 loop reads CASSSGPQYF. In nucleotides, the CDR3 is TGTGCCAGCAGTTCGGGACCGCAGTATTTT. The V call is TRBV12-3 or TRBV12-4, the J call TRBJ2-3, with D perhaps TRBD1 or TRBD2 (5 bases each). CDR3 length equals 10 residues. The V end lost 4 bases, the J end lost 10 bases, and 6 bases lay between the germline ends.

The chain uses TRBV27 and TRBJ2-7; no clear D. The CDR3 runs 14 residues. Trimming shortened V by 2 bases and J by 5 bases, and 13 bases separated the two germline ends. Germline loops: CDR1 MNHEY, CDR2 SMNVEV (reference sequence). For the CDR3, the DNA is TGTGCCAGCAGTTTACTAGGACCAAAGGACGAGCAGTACTTC. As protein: CASSLLGPKDEQYF.

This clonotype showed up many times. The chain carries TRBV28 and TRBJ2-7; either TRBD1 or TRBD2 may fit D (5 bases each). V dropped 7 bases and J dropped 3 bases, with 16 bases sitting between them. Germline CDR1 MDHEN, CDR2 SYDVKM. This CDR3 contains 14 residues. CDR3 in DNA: TGTGCCAGCACCCCGGGACCGAGGAGCTACGAGCAGTACTTC. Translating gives CASTPGPRSYEQYF.

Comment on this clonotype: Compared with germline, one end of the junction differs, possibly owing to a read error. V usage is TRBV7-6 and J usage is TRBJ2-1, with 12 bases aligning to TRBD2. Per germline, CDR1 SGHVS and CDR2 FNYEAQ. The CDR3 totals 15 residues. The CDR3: CASGLLAGGYNERFF. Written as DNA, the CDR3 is TGTGCCAGCGGACTACTAGCGGGAGGCTACAATGAGCGGTTCTTC.

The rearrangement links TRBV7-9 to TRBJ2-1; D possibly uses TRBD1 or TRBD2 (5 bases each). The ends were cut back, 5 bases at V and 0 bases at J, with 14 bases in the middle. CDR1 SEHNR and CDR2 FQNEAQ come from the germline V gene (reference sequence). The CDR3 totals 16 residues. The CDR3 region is CASSPSPGTSYNEQFF. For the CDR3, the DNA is TGTGCCAGCAGCCCAAGCCCGGGGACCTCCTACAATGAGCAGTTCTTC. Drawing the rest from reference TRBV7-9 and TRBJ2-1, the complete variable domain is DTGVSQNPRHKITKRGQNVTFRCDPISEHNRLYWYRQTLGQGPEFLTYFQNEAQLEKSRLLSDRFSAERPKGSFSTLEIQRTEQGDSAMYLCASSPSPGTSYNEQFFGPGTRLTVL.

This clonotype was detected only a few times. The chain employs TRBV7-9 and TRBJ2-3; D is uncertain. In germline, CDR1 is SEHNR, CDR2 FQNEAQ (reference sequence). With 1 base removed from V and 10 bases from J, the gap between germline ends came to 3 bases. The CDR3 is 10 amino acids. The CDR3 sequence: CASSLVSQYF. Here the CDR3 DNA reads TGTGCCAGCAGCTTAGTTTCGCAGTATTTT.

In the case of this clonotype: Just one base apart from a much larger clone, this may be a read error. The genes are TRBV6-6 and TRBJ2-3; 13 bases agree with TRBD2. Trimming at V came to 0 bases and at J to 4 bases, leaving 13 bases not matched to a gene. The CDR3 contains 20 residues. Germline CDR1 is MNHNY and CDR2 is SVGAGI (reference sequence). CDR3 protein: CASSYSIDDPTSGRPDTQYF. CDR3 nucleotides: TGTGCCAGCAGTTACTCGATCGATGACCCGACTAGCGGGAGGCCAGATACGCAGTATTTT.

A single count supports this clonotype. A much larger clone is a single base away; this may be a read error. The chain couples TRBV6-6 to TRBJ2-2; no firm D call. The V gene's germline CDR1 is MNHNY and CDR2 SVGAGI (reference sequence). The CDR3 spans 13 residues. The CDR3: CASNYSLAWELFF. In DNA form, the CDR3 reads TGTGCCAGCAATTACTCCTTAGCTTGGGAGCTGTTTTTT.

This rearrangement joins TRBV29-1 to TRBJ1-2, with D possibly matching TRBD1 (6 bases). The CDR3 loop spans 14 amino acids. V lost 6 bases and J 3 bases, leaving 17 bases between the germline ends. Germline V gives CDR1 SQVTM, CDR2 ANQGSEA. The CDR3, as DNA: TGCAGCGTGGGACATGGACAGAGAGACTATGGCTACACCTTC. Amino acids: CSVGHGQRDYGYTF.

Here the CDR3 DNA reads TGCGCCAGCAGCTTGTTCTCAGGGGGCGAAGAGACCCAGTACTTC. This encodes CASSLFSGGEETQYF. The chain joins TRBV5-1 to TRBJ2-5, with 8 nucleotides matching TRBD1. V was pared by 1 base and J by 3 bases, with 5 bases of the junction left unmatched. This CDR3 is 15 amino acids long. Germline CDR1 reads SGHRS; CDR2 reads YFSETQ. Drawing the rest from reference TRBV5-1 and TRBJ2-5, the complete variable domain is KAGVTQTPRYLIKTRGQQVTLSCSPISGHRSVSWYQQTPGQGLQFLFEYFSETQRNKGNFPGRFSGRQFSNSRSEMNVSTLELGDSALYLCASSLFSGGEETQYFGPGTRLLVL.

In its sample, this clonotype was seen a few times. The CDR3 DNA is TGTGCCAGCAGCTTAGCGGGGGATTCCTACGAGCAGTACTTC. Encoded protein: CASSLAGDSYEQYF. This chain joins TRBV7-2 and TRBJ2-7; either TRBD1 or TRBD2 may supply D (5 bases each). V lost 0 bases to trimming and J lost 1 base, with 7 bases between them. The CDR3 sequence is 14 residues long. CDR1 and CDR2 (germline): SGHTA, FQGNSA.

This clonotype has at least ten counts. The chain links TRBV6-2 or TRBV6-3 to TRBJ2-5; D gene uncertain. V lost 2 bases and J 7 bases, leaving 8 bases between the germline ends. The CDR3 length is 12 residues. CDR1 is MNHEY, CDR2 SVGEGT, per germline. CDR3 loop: CASSYVATTQYF. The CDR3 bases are TGTGCCAGCAGTTACGTCGCGACGACCCAGTACTTC.

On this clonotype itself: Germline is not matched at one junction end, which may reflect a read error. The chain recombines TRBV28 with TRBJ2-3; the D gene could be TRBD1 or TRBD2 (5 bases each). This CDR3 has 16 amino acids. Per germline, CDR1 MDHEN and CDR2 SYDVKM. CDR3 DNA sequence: TGTGCCAGCAGTCCCACGAGGGTCCACTTCACAGGTACGCAGTATTTT. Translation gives CASSPTRVHFTGTQYF. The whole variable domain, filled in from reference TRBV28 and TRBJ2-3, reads DVKVTQSSRYLVKRTGEKVFLECVQDMDHENMFWYRQDPGLGLRLIYFSYDVKMKEKGDIPEGYSVSREKKERFSLILESASTNQTSMYLCASSPTRVHFTGTQYFGPGTRLTVL.

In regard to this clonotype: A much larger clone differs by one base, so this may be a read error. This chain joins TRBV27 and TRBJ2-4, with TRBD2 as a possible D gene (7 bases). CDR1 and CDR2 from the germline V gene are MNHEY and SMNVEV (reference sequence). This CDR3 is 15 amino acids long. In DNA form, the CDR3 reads TGTGCCAGCAGTTTATCGAGGGGGGGCCGGAACACTCAGTACTTC. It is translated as CASSLSRGGRNTQYF.

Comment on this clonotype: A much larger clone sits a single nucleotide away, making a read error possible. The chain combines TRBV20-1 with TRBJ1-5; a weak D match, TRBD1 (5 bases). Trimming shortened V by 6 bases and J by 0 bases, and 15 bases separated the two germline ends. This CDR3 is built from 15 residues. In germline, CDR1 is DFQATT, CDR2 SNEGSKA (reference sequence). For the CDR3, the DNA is TGCAGTGCCTGGAGGGAGGGGTATAGCAATCAGCCCCAGCATTTT. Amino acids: CSAWREGYSNQPQHF.

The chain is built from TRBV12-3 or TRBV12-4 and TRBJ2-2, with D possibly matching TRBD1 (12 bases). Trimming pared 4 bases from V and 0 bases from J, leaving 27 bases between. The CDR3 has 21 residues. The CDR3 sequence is CASSSRDRGLAGGTNTGELFF. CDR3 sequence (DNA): TGTGCCAGCAGTTCCAGGGACAGGGGGCTAGCGGGAGGTACGAACACCGGGGAGCTGTTTTTT.

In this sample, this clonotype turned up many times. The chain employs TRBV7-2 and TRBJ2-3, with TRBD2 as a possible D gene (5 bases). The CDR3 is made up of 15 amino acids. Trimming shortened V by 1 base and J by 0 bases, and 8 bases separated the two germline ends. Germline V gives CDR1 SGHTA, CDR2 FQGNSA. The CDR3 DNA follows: TGTGCCAGCAGCTTAGAACTAGTAAGCACAGATACGCAGTATTTT. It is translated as CASSLELVSTDTQYF. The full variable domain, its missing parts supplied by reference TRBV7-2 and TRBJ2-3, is GAGVSQSPSNKVTEKGKDVELRCDPISGHTALYWYRQSLGQGLEFLIYFQGNSAPDKSGLPSDRFSAERTGGSVSTLTIQRTQQEDSAVYLCASSLELVSTDTQYFGPGTRLTVL.

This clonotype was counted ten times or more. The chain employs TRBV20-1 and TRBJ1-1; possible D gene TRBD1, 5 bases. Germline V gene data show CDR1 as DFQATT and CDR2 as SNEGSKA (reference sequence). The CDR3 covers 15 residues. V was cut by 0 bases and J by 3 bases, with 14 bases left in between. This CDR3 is CSARDTGGGDTEAFF. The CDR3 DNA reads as TGCAGTGCTAGAGATACGGGGGGAGGTGACACTGAAGCTTTCTTT.

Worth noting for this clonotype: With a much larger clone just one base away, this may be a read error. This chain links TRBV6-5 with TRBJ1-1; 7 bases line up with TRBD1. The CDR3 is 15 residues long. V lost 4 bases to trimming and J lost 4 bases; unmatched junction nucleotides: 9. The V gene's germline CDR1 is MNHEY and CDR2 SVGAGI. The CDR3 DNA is TGTGCCAGCAGTTGCGATCGGGCAGGGGGCACTGAAGCTTTCTTT. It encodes CASSCDRAGGTEAFF.